Listed here is a single T cell receptor (beta chain). Its matching antigen is unknown. This record comes from a study of T-cell memory formation after mild COVID-19. Study context: Among the donors, TCR clusters were largely specific to each donor.

With constant-segment primers, 5'RACE yielded cDNA libraries of TCR alpha and TCR beta that carried sample barcodes and UMIs. In TCRdb, the 5' RACE reads were re-called with MiXCR into one record per CDR3 protein. Among fewer than 200,000 distinct CDR3 sequences listed, 13% were seen once. Study-wide findings and caveats: Proof of SARS-CoV-2 specificity was absent for the second-wave clones that crested on day 37. Contracting clones from day 15 to 85 had balanced CD4/CD8; later expanders favoured CD4+.

Sequenced sample: PBMCs or a T cell subset sorted from them (not recorded which). This TCR was recovered from a man younger than 30 who had mild COVID-19 (a few samples of this study predate the infection). Cell type and time point are not known.

The CDR3 coding sequence is TGTGCCATCAGTGAGTCGGGGGGGAACCGGCCCCAGCATTTT. It specifies CAISESGGNRPQHF. V is TRBV10-3 and J is TRBJ1-5, with D possibly being TRBD1 (5 bases). Trimming took 0 bases from V and 9 from J, leaving 12 bases between them. Germline V gene sequence: CDR1 ENHRY, CDR2 SYGVKD. This CDR3 comprises 14 residues.